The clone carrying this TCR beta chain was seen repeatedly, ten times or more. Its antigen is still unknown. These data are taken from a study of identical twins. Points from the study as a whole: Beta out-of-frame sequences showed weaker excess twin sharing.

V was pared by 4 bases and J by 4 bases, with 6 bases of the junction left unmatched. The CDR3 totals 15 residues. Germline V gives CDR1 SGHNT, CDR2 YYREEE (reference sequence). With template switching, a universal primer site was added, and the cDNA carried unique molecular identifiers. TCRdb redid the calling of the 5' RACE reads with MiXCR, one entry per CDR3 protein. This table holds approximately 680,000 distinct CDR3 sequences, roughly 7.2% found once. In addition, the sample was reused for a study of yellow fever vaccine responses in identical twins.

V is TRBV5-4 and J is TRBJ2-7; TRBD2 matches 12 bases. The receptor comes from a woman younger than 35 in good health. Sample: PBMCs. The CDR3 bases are TGTGCCAGCAGCCCGACTAGCGGGAGAGATTACGAGCAGTACTTC. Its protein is CASSPTSGRDYEQYF.